What follows are 22 T cell receptor beta chains derived from one specimen sequenced in a study of T cell changes during pregnancy in multiple sclerosis. Assay: immunoSEQ multiplex PCR; the TCRdb copy retains only in-frame clones and omits some. The sample records tens of thousands of clones, around 90% being singletons. The sequencing here drew on CD4+ T cells from peripheral blood mononuclear cells, taken in the second trimester of pregnancy. These receptors came from a female donor with multiple sclerosis, enrolled in a pregnancy study.

In DNA, the CDR3 is TGTGCCAGCAGCAGGGGACAGGGGATGGGCACAGATACGCAGTATTTT. Translated: CASSRGQGMGTDTQYF. The rearrangement uses TRBV14 and TRBJ2-3; TRBD1 matches 10 bases. The J segment lost 1 base and the V segment lost 5 bases, leaving 6 bases of the junction unmatched. The CDR3 spans 16 residues. Germline V gives CDR1 SGHDN, CDR2 FVKESK.

The chain is built from TRBV2 and TRBJ1-5, with D unclear. V shed 0 bases and J shed 7 bases, with 13 bases lying between them. CDR1 is SNHLY and CDR2 is FYNNEI in the germline V gene. The length of the CDR3 is 15 residues. The CDR3 protein is CASSEALRTGQPQHF. The DNA for the CDR3 is TGTGCCAGCAGTGAAGCGCTTCGCACGGGACAGCCCCAGCATTTT.

This chain joins TRBV9 and TRBJ1-3; D might be TRBD1 (5 bases). There are 16 residues in the CDR3. Germline lookup yields CDR1 SGDLS and CDR2 YYNGEE. V was pared by 3 bases and J by 2 bases, with 15 bases between. The CDR3 loop reads CASSALGGIAGNTIYF. The CDR3, as DNA: TGTGCCAGCAGCGCTCTGGGGGGTATAGCTGGAAACACCATATATTTT.

The chain joins TRBV7-9 to TRBJ2-7; TRBD1 matches at 9 bases. The CDR3 is 14 amino acids. The germline CDR1 and CDR2 sequences are SEHNR and FQNEAQ (reference sequence). V was pared by 3 bases and J by 7 bases, with 7 bases of the junction left unmatched. For the CDR3, the DNA is TGTGCCAGCAGCTTCCAACAGGGGGCTGGAGAGCAGTACTTC. As protein: CASSFQQGAGEQYF.

The rearrangement joins TRBV7-6 to TRBJ1-4; no firm D call. The CDR3 has 12 amino acids. V was shortened by 1 base and J by 12 bases, with 9 bases between the two germline ends. Germline CDR1 SGHVS, CDR2 FNYEAQ. CDR3 in amino acids: CASSLGEAELFF. For the CDR3, the DNA is TGTGCCAGCAGCTTAGGGGAGGCGGAACTGTTTTTT.

The V gene is TRBV7-3, the J gene TRBJ1-2, with D possibly matching TRBD1 (6 bases). The CDR3 is made up of 13 amino acids. V dropped 9 bases and J dropped 5 bases, with 16 bases sitting between them. The germline gives CDR1 SGHTA, CDR2 FQGTGA. The CDR3 nucleotides are TGTGCCAGTAGCGCCGGACAGAATTATGGCTACACCTTC. Encoded protein: CASSAGQNYGYTF.

Of note for this clone: Other DNA sequences of this sample code for an identical CDR3. The chain recombines TRBV9 with TRBJ1-1; D ambiguous. The germline V gene encodes CDR1 SGDLS and CDR2 YYNGEE. The CDR3 totals 13 residues. Trimming stripped 0 bases from V and 2 bases from J, with 5 bases between. This chain's CDR3 is CASSVALNTEAFF. The CDR3 nucleotides read TGTGCCAGCAGCGTAGCACTCAACACTGAAGCTTTCTTT.

CDR3 sequence (DNA): TGTGCCAGCAAGGTCGGGGTGAGCACAGATACGCAGTATTTT. As protein: CASKVGVSTDTQYF. The chain employs TRBV11-2 and TRBJ2-3; maybe TRBD2 (5 bases). Trimming cost V 7 bases and J 0 bases, with 11 bases left between them. The CDR3 extends over 14 amino acids. The germline V gene encodes CDR1 SGHAT and CDR2 FQNNGV.

The chain combines TRBV5-1 with TRBJ1-1; no clear D. Per germline, CDR1 SGHRS and CDR2 YFSETQ. The CDR3 is made up of 14 amino acids. The germline V and J ends were trimmed by 1 base and 0 bases, with 7 bases remaining between them. CDR3 in DNA: TGCGCCAGCAGCTTGATACAGATGAACACTGAAGCTTTCTTT. It specifies CASSLIQMNTEAFF. Looking up the rest from reference TRBV5-1 and TRBJ1-1 gives the full variable domain: KAGVTQTPRYLIKTRGQQVTLSCSPISGHRSVSWYQQTPGQGLQFLFEYFSETQRNKGNFPGRFSGRQFSNSRSEMNVSTLELGDSALYLCASSLIQMNTEAFFGQGTRLTVV.

V usage is TRBV11-2 and J usage is TRBJ1-1; no clear D. The V end was cut by 5 bases, the J end by 7 bases, with 17 bases between. Germline V lookup: CDR1 SGHAT, CDR2 FQNNGV. There are 14 residues in the CDR3. In nucleotides, the CDR3 is TGTGCCAGCAGCCCGCTCCGGGGAACATATGAAGCTTTCTTT. Protein product: CASSPLRGTYEAFF.

This clone has a single count. This chain uses TRBV9 with TRBJ2-7; TRBD2 agrees at 8 bases. V shed 5 bases and J 3 bases; nucleotides not matched to a gene: 1. This CDR3 comprises 12 residues. The germline gives CDR1 SGDLS, CDR2 YYNGEE. CDR3 residues: CASSTSGYEQYF. The DNA of the CDR3 is TGTGCCAGCAGTACTAGCGGCTACGAGCAGTACTTC.

Turning to this clone: Compared with germline, one end of the junction differs, possibly owing to a read error. The chain joins TRBV5-4 to TRBJ1-1; 8 bases line up with TRBD1. The CDR3 is made up of 14 amino acids. CDR1 and CDR2 from the germline V gene are SGHNT and YYREEE (reference sequence). CDR3 nucleotides: TGTGCCAGCAGCTTGGATGTCGGCAGGGGGCGGGGGAGGTTT. Its protein product is CASSLDVGRGRGRF.

This chain links TRBV5-1 with TRBJ1-2, with D possibly TRBD1 on 5 matching bases. Germline V gives CDR1 SGHRS, CDR2 YFSETQ. CDR3 length: 14 amino acids. V was clipped by 0 bases and J by 3 bases, with 9 bases between them. Here the CDR3 reads CASSLVSGDYGYTF. The CDR3 DNA reads TGCGCCAGCAGCTTGGTGTCGGGGGACTATGGCTACACCTTC.

The chain has TRBV7-9 and TRBJ2-2; 13 nucleotides align to TRBD2. The CDR3 is made up of 18 amino acids. Trimming took 5 bases from V and 8 from J; bases not matched to a gene: 14. Per the germline V gene, CDR1 is SEHNR and CDR2 is FQNEAQ (reference sequence). The CDR3 region is CASSPWTSGGLEGGELFF. The CDR3 coding sequence is TGTGCCAGCAGCCCTTGGACTAGCGGGGGCCTAGAAGGTGGGGAGCTGTTTTTT.

This sequence joins TRBV21-1 and TRBJ2-7; the table's D gene call, TRBD2, was not cross checked with the DNA. TRBV21-1 is assigned pseudogene status. This CDR3 is built from 19 residues. CDR3 in amino acids: CASSQKWVGLAGVSYEQYF. DNA of the CDR3: TGTGCCAGCAGCCAAAAATGGGTCGGACTAGCGGGGGTCTCCTACGAGCAGTACTTC.

The V and J genes are TRBV18 and TRBJ2-7, with D possibly TRBD1 on 5 matching bases. From germline, CDR1 is KGHSH and CDR2 LQKENI. The V gene lost 1 base and the J gene lost 1 base, with 14 bases spanning the gap. The CDR3 extends over 16 amino acids. The CDR3 sequence: CASSPQGAGISYEQYF. The CDR3 region has the DNA TGTGCCAGCTCACCACAGGGCGCAGGGATTTCCTACGAGCAGTACTTC.

The V call is TRBV7-2, the J call TRBJ1-5; no firm D call. Trimming removed 5 bases from V and 0 bases from J, with 11 bases in between. This CDR3 contains 15 residues. Germline assignment: CDR1 SGHTA and CDR2 FQGNSA. The CDR3 bases are TGTGCCAGCAGCCCGGAGGTATTTAGCAATCAGCCCCAGCATTTT. This translates into CASSPEVFSNQPQHF.

Only one count was recorded for this clone. The V and J genes are TRBV12-5 and TRBJ2-1; 8 bases are a match to TRBD2. V trimming: 1 base; J trimming: 9 bases; junction bases outside the gene matches: 2. Germline CDR1 reads LGHNT; CDR2 reads FRNRAP. There are 13 residues in the CDR3. The CDR3 spells CASGLAGGREQFF. For the CDR3, the DNA is TGTGCTAGTGGTTTGGCGGGAGGGCGTGAGCAGTTCTTC.

The CDR3 loop is CASLGLASDTQYF. Written as DNA, the CDR3 is TGTGCCAGCCTTGGACTAGCGTCAGATACGCAGTATTTT. The chain is built from TRBV2 and TRBJ2-3, with 9 bases lining up with TRBD2. The germline V gene encodes CDR1 SNHLY and CDR2 FYNNEI. The CDR3 extends over 13 amino acids. The V segment lost 8 bases and the J segment 4 bases; nucleotides outside the gene matches: 4.

The rearrangement joins TRBV5-8 to TRBJ1-4; 10 bases align to TRBD1. The V gene's germline CDR1 is SGHTS and CDR2 YDEGEE. V shed 3 bases, J shed 7 bases, and the junction held 3 bases outside the gene matches. CDR3 length equals 14 residues. The CDR3 DNA reads TGTGCCAGCAGCTCGTGGGACAGGGGTGAAAAACTGTTTTTT. This encodes CASSSWDRGEKLFF. The whole variable domain, remainder taken from reference TRBV5-8 and TRBJ1-4, is EAGVTQSPTHLIKTRGQQATLRCSPISGHTSVYWYQQALGLGLQFLLWYDEGEERNRGNFPPRFSGRQFPNYSSELNVNALELEDSALYLCASSSWDRGEKLFFGSGTQLSVL.

The CDR3 coding sequence is TGCGCCAGCAGCCAACCAGACAGGGGAGGTCACACCATATATTTT. This sequence encodes CASSQPDRGGHTIYF. The chain joins TRBV4-1 to TRBJ1-3; TRBD1 aligns across 8 bases. Germline lookup yields CDR1 MGHRA and CDR2 YSYEKL. This CDR3 spans 15 amino acids. V lost 2 bases to trimming and J lost 8 bases; unmatched junction nucleotides: 8.

As for this clone: Other DNA sequences in the sample encode the same CDR3. The chain is built from TRBV5-6 and TRBJ2-5; TRBD1 is a possible D gene (7 bases). This CDR3 contains 14 residues. V was trimmed by 0 bases and J by 4 bases, leaving 10 bases between them. CDR1 and CDR2 from the germline V gene are SGHDT and YYEEEE. CDR3 nucleotide sequence: TGTGCCAGCAGCTTGGGACAGGGAGGAGAGACCCAGTACTTC. Translated: CASSLGQGGETQYF.